The rows below give T cell receptor beta chains drawn from one sample of a study of T cells and Merkel cell carcinoma outcomes. The table came from immunoSEQ multiplex PCR; TCRdb's copy has only in-frame clones and leaves some out. The profile shows several hundred clones, 88% of them singletons. Sequenced sample: tumor tissue from Merkel cell carcinoma. The receptors shown here come from a human donor with Merkel cell carcinoma. The CDR3 runs from the conserved cysteine through the conserved F or W. Each record gives: J gene, D gene, V gene, clone size, CDR3 DNA, CDR3 protein. A D gene is named only where the DNA matches it firmly. Clone size is not always given. Where it is, it says once, few, many or a class for expanded clones.

J: TRBJ2-6
D: -
V: TRBV2
size: -
DNA: TGTGCCAGCAGTTCTCAGGGGAGTGGAGCCAACGTCCTGACTTTC
CDR3: CASSSQGSGANVLTF

J: TRBJ2-7
D: -
V: TRBV10-1
size: -
DNA: TGCGCCAGCAGTGAGGACGGCGACTCCCAGTACTTC
CDR3: CASSEDGDSQYF

J: TRBJ2-1
D: -
V: TRBV9
size: -
DNA: TGTGCCAGCAGCGAGAGCTGGGGCTCCTACAATGAGCAGTTCTTC
CDR3: CASSESWGSYNEQFF

J: TRBJ2-2
D: TRBD2
V: TRBV7-9
size: -
DNA: TGTGCCAGCAGCTTGAGTCTAGCGGACACCGGGGAGCTGTTTTTT
CDR3: CASSLSLADTGELFF

J: TRBJ2-7
D: -
V: TRBV27
size: -
DNA: TGTGCCAGCAGTTTAGGACTACAATACGAGCAGTACTTC
CDR3: CASSLGLQYEQYF

J: TRBJ2-2
D: -
V: TRBV15
size: -
DNA: TGTGCCACCAGCAGAGCAGGACTTTCGAACACCGGGGAGCTGTTTTTT
CDR3: CATSRAGLSNTGELFF

J: TRBJ2-1
D: TRBD2
V: TRBV15
size: -
DNA: TGTGCCACCAGCAGAGATCCTCCTAGCGGCTCGTACAATGAGCAGTTCTTC
CDR3: CATSRDPPSGSYNEQFF

J: TRBJ1-2
D: -
V: TRBV14
size: -
DNA: TGTGCCAGCAGGTCCGGGACACACCCTTATGGCTACACCTTC
CDR3: CASRSGTHPYGYTF

J: TRBJ1-2
D: TRBD1
V: TRBV19
size: -
DNA: TGTGCCAGTAGCTCAAGCCGGACAGGCGGTGGCTACACCTTC
CDR3: CASSSSRTGGGYTF

J: TRBJ2-5
D: TRBD1
V: TRBV7-9
size: once
DNA: TGTGCCAGCAGCTTAGGGGACAGGGGGCAAGAGACCCAGTACTTC
CDR3: CASSLGDRGQETQYF

J: TRBJ2-7
D: TRBD1
V: TRBV7-6
size: -
DNA: TGTGCCAGCAGCACAGGGACAGTCTACGAGCAGTACTTC
CDR3: CASSTGTVYEQYF

J: TRBJ2-7
D: -
V: TRBV4-1
size: -
DNA: TGCGCCAGCAGCCAAGAGGAGCGGGTCTACTACGAGCAGTACTTC
CDR3: CASSQEERVYYEQYF

J: TRBJ2-2
D: -
V: TRBV19
size: -
DNA: TGTGCCAGTCGGCACGCCGGGGAGCTGTTTTTT
CDR3: CASRHAGELFF

J: TRBJ2-2
D: TRBD2
V: TRBV19
size: -
DNA: TGTGCCAGTAGTATCAGTAGCGGGAGGGGCACCGGGGAGCTGTTTTTT
CDR3: CASSISSGRGTGELFF

J: TRBJ1-2
D: TRBD1
V: TRBV5-1
size: -
DNA: TGCGCCAGCAGCTCAACAGGGGGACCTCAAGCTAACTATGACTACACCTTC
CDR3: CASSSTGGPQANYDYTF

J: TRBJ2-7
D: -
V: TRBV13
size: -
DNA: TGTGCCAGCAGCTTGAGGGGATCCTACGAGCAGTACTTC
CDR3: CASSLRGSYEQYF

J: TRBJ2-2
D: TRBD2
V: TRBV4-1
size: -
DNA: TGCGCCAGCAGCCGACCCAGGACTAGCACCGGAGAGCTGTTTTTT
CDR3: CASSRPRTSTGELFF

J: TRBJ2-3
D: TRBD2
V: TRBV13
size: -
DNA: TGTGCCAGCACGGGATTAGCGGGGACGATAAGCACAGATACGCAGTATTTT
CDR3: CASTGLAGTISTDTQYF

J: TRBJ2-6
D: -
V: TRBV18
size: -
DNA: TGTGCCAGCTCACCGCCAAAGGACATTACAAGTCGGGCCAACGTCCTGACTTTC
CDR3: CASSPPKDITSRANVLTF

J: TRBJ2-6
D: -
V: TRBV6-5
size: -
DNA: TGTGCCGTCGGGGCCAACGTCCTGACTTTC
CDR3: CAVGANVLTF

J: TRBJ2-2
D: -
V: TRBV14
size: once
DNA: TGTGCCAGCAGCCAAGCTCGATACACCGGGGAGCTGTTTTTT
CDR3: CASSQARYTGELFF

J: TRBJ2-1
D: -
V: TRBV9
size: few
DNA: TGTGCCAGCAGCGCCCTGGGTAATGAGCAGTTCTTC
CDR3: CASSALGNEQFF

J: TRBJ2-3
D: TRBD1
V: TRBV5-1
size: once
DNA: TGCGCCAGCAGCCCGGACAGGGGTTCCGCAGATACGCAGTATTTT
CDR3: CASSPDRGSADTQYF

J: TRBJ1-2
D: -
V: TRBV28
size: once
DNA: TGTGCCAGCACCATCGTCGGTGGCAGGGCACAATATGGCTACACCTTC
CDR3: CASTIVGGRAQYGYTF

J: TRBJ2-1
D: TRBD2
V: TRBV5-1
size: -
DNA: TGCGCCAGCAGCTTGCGGACTAGAAGTATTAATGAGCAGTTCTTC
CDR3: CASSLRTRSINEQFF

J: TRBJ2-3
D: TRBD2
V: TRBV14
size: -
DNA: TGTGCCAGCAGCCAAATGAGCGGGAGTACTGTTACGCAGTATTTT
CDR3: CASSQMSGSTVTQYF

J: TRBJ2-1
D: TRBD2
V: TRBV7-9
size: -
DNA: TGTGCCAGCAGCGAGGGACTAGCCTACAATGAGCAGTTCTTC
CDR3: CASSEGLAYNEQFF

J: TRBJ2-6
D: -
V: TRBV7-9
size: -
DNA: TGTGCCAGCAGCTCCCAGGGACATTCCTCTGGAGCCAACGTCCTGACTTTC
CDR3: CASSSQGHSSGANVLTF

J: TRBJ2-2
D: -
V: TRBV14
size: -
DNA: TGTGCCAGCAGCCAGACACCCCGGGCCCGGCCGAGAGGCGGGGAGCTGTTTTTT
CDR3: CASSQTPRARPRGGELFF

J: TRBJ2-7
D: -
V: TRBV27
size: -
DNA: TGTGCCAGCAGTTCTCAAGGGACTCCTCGATTGGCCTACTTC
CDR3: CASSSQGTPRLAYF

J: TRBJ2-1
D: -
V: TRBV5-1
size: -
DNA: TGCGCCAGCAGCTCGGCCGTGCTGGATGAGCAGTTCTTC
CDR3: CASSSAVLDEQFF

J: TRBJ2-1
D: TRBD2
V: TRBV28
size: -
DNA: TGTGCCAGCAGTATCGGGACTAGCGGCTACAATGAGCAGTTCTTC
CDR3: CASSIGTSGYNEQFF

J: TRBJ2-3
D: -
V: TRBV6-6
size: -
DNA: TGTGCCAGCAGCCCAAAACGATTGGGCACAGATACGCAGTATTTT
CDR3: CASSPKRLGTDTQYF

J: TRBJ2-5
D: -
V: TRBV4-1
size: -
DNA: TGCGCCAGCAGCCAAGGGGCTAGCGCGATCCAAGAGACCCAGTACTTC
CDR3: CASSQGASAIQETQYF

J: TRBJ2-3
D: -
V: TRBV5-1
size: few
DNA: TGCGCCAGCAGCTTTGACAGGAGCACAGATACGCAGTATTTT
CDR3: CASSFDRSTDTQYF

J: TRBJ1-3
D: -
V: TRBV9
size: -
DNA: TGTGCCAGCAGCAATAACAGGGTCTTCTCTGGAAACACCATATATTTT
CDR3: CASSNNRVFSGNTIYF

J: TRBJ2-1
D: -
V: TRBV11-3
size: -
DNA: TGTGCCAGCAGCGAATCGACCGGAAGGCAGTTCTTC
CDR3: CASSESTGRQFF

J: TRBJ2-7
D: -
V: TRBV5-4
size: once
DNA: TGTGCCAGCAGCTTGGCGCTGGGGAAATTTTCCTACGAGCAGTACTTC
CDR3: CASSLALGKFSYEQYF

J: TRBJ1-2
D: -
V: TRBV14
size: -
DNA: TGTGCCAGCAGCCAAGGAGCCCGTTGGGACTATGGCTACACCTTC
CDR3: CASSQGARWDYGYTF

J: TRBJ2-3
D: -
V: TRBV4-2
size: -
DNA: TGTGCCAGCAGCCAAGATCAGACCACAGATACGCAGTATTTT
CDR3: CASSQDQTTDTQYF

J: TRBJ2-1
D: TRBD2
V: TRBV7-8
size: -
DNA: TGTGCCAGCAGCTTCCCGGGACTAGTAGGCGATGAGCAGTTCTTC
CDR3: CASSFPGLVGDEQFF

J: TRBJ2-1
D: -
V: TRBV2
size: -
DNA: TGTGCCAGCAGTGAAATTAGCGGATCCTACAATGAGCAGTTCTTC
CDR3: CASSEISGSYNEQFF

J: TRBJ1-5
D: -
V: TRBV2
size: -
DNA: TGTGCCAGCAGGCGGGACGGGGGCCTGGAACAGCCCCAGCATTTT
CDR3: CASRRDGGLEQPQHF

J: TRBJ2-5
D: -
V: TRBV5-4
size: -
DNA: TGTGCCAGCAGCTTGTTGGGGACCCAGTACTTC
CDR3: CASSLLGTQYF

J: TRBJ2-6
D: TRBD1
V: TRBV28
size: once
DNA: TGTGCCAGCAACCAGGGGGCAGAAGGGGCCAACGTCCTGACTTTC
CDR3: CASNQGAEGANVLTF

J: TRBJ1-1
D: -
V: TRBV5-6
size: -
DNA: TGTGCCAGCAGCTTGCGGGGTTCAGAAGCTTTCTTT
CDR3: CASSLRGSEAFF

J: TRBJ2-7
D: -
V: TRBV7-9
size: -
DNA: TGTGCCAGCAGCCAGGAGATATATGAGCAGTACTTC
CDR3: CASSQEIYEQYF

J: TRBJ2-5
D: -
V: TRBV18
size: -
DNA: TGTGCCAGCTCCCCCGGGCTACAAGAGACCCAGTACTTC
CDR3: CASSPGLQETQYF

J: TRBJ1-1
D: -
V: TRBV29-1
size: -
DNA: TGCAGCGTTGTGTTTGGGAACACTGAAGCTTTCTTT
CDR3: CSVVFGNTEAFF

J: TRBJ2-5
D: -
V: TRBV11-1
size: -
DNA: TGTGCCAGCAGCTTAGTAAGAGACGGGGGTGGGGCCCAGTACTTC
CDR3: CASSLVRDGGGAQYF

J: TRBJ2-1
D: TRBD2
V: TRBV7-8
size: -
DNA: TGTGCCAGCAGCCGGGGACTAGCGGAGCAGTTCTTC
CDR3: CASSRGLAEQFF

J: TRBJ1-2
D: TRBD1
V: TRBV4-1
size: -
DNA: TGCGCCAGCAGCCAAAACACAGGGGAAGAGGGCTACACCTTC
CDR3: CASSQNTGEEGYTF

J: TRBJ2-7
D: TRBD2
V: TRBV7-8
size: -
DNA: TGTGCCAGCAGCAATGCCGGACTAGAGTACTTC
CDR3: CASSNAGLEYF

J: TRBJ1-4
D: -
V: TRBV7-8
size: -
DNA: TGTGCCAGCAGCCCTAAGGCCGGTCCTAACTTTAATGAAAAACTGTTTTTT
CDR3: CASSPKAGPNFNEKLFF

J: TRBJ2-3
D: -
V: TRBV30
size: -
DNA: TGTGCCTGGAGGGGAGACATCACAGATACGCAGTATTTT
CDR3: CAWRGDITDTQYF

J: TRBJ2-7
D: -
V: TRBV29-1
size: -
DNA: TGCAGCGTTGGGTTGGGGCACCCCTACGAGCAGTACTTC
CDR3: CSVGLGHPYEQYF

J: TRBJ2-7
D: -
V: TRBV27
size: -
DNA: TGTGCCAGCAAGGGTTTAGGGGTAGGCTACGAGCAGTACTTC
CDR3: CASKGLGVGYEQYF

J: TRBJ1-1
D: -
V: TRBV21-1
size: -
DNA: TGTGCCGGGGGGGCCGGAACAGACAACACTGAAGCTTTCTTT
CDR3: CAGGAGTDNTEAFF

J: TRBJ2-5
D: TRBD1
V: TRBV30
size: once
DNA: TGTGCCTGGAGTGACCTCCCTCCGGGGACAGGAGAGACCCAGTACTTC
CDR3: CAWSDLPPGTGETQYF

J: TRBJ2-3
D: TRBD1
V: TRBV18
size: -
DNA: TGTGCCAGCTCACATAACCGGGACAGACCATTCACAGATACGCAGTATTTT
CDR3: CASSHNRDRPFTDTQYF